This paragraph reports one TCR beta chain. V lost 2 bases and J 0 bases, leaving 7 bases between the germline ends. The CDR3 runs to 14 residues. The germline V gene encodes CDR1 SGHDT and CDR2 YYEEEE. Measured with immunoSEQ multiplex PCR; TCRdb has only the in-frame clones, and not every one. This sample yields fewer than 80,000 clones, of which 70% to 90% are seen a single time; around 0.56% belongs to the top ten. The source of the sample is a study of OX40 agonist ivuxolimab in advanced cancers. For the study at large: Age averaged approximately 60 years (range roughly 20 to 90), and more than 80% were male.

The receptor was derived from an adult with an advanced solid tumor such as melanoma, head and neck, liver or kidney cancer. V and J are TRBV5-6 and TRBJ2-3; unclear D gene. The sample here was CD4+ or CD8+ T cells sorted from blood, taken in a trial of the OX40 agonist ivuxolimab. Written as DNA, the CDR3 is TGTGCCAGCAGCTTTTTAGACAGCACAGATACGCAGTATTTT. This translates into CASSFLDSTDTQYF.